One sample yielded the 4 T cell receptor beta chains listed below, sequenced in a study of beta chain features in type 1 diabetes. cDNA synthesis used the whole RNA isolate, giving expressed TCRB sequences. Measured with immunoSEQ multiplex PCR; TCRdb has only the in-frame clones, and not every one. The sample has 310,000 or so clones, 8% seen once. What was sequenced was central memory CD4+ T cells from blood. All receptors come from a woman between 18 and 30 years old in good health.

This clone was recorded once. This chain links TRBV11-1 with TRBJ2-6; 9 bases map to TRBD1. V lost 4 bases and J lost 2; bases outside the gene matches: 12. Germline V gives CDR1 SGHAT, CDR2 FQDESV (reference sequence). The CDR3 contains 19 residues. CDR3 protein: CASSSQPGQGVPGANVLTF. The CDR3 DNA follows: TGTGCCAGCAGCTCCCAACCGGGACAGGGAGTCCCTGGGGCCAACGTCCTGACTTTC.

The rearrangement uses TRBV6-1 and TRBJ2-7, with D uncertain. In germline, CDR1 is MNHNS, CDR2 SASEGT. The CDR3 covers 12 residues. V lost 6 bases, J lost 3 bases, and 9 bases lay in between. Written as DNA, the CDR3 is TGTGCCAGCAGGAGTTCGGGCTACGAGCAGTACTTC. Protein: CASRSSGYEQYF.

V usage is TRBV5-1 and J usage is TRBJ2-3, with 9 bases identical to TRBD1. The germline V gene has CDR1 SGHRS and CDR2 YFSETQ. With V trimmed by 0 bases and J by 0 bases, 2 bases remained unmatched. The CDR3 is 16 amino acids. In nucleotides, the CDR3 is TGCGCCAGCAGCTTGGTGACAGGGGGAAGCACAGATACGCAGTATTTT. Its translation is CASSLVTGGSTDTQYF.

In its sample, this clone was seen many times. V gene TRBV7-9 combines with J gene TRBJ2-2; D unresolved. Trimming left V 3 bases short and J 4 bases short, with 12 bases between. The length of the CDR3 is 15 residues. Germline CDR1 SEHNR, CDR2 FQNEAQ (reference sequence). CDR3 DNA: TGTGCCAGCAGCTTTAGTATGTCGGGCACCGGGGAGCTGTTTTTT. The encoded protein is CASSFSMSGTGELFF.